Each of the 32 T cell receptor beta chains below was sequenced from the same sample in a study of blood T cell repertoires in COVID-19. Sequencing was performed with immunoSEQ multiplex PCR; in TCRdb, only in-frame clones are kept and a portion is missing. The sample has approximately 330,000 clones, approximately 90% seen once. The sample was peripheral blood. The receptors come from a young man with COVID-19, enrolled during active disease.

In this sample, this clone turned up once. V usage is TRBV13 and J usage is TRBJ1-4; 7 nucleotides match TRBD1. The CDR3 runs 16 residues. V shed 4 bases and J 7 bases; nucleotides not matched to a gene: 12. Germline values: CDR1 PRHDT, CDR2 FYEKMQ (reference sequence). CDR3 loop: CASSSTLTGVGEKLFF. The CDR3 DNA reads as TGTGCCAGCAGCTCGACGTTAACAGGGGTGGGTGAAAAACTGTTTTTT.

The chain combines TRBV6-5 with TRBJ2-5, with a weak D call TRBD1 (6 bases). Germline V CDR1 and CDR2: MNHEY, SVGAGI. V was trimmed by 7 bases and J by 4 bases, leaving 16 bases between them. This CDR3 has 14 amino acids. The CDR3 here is CASTEQGWSETQYF. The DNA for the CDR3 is TGTGCCAGCACCGAGCAGGGGTGGTCAGAGACCCAGTACTTC.

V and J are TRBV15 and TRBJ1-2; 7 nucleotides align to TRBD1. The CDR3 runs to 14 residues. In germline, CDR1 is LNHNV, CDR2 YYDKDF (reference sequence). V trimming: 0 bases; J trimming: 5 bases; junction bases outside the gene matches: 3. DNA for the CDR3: TGTGCCACCAGCAGAGATAAGACAGGGTATGGCTACACCTTC. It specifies CATSRDKTGYGYTF.

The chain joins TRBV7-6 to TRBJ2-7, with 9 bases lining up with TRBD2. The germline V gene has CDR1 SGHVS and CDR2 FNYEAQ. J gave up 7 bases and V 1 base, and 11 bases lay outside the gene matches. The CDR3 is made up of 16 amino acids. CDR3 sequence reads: CASSLVISAGGGEQYF. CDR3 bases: TGTGCCAGCAGCTTAGTCATCTCTGCGGGAGGGGGTGAGCAGTACTTC. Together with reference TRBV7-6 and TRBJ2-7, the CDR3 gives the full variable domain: GAGVSQSPRYKVTKRGQDVALRCDPISGHVSLYWYRQALGQGPEFLTYFNYEAQQDKSGLPNDRFSAERPEGSISTLTIQRTEQRDSAMYRCASSLVISAGGGEQYFGPGTRLTVT.

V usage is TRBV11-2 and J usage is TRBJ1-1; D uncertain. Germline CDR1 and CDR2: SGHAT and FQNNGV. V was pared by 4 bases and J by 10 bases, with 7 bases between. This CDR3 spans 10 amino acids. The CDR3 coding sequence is TGTGCCAGCAGCTCTCCGAGAGCTTTCTTT. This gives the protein CASSSPRAFF.

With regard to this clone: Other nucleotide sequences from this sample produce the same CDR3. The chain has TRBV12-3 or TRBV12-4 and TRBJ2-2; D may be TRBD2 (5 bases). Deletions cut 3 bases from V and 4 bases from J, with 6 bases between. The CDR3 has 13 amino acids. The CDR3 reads CASSFRGTGELFF. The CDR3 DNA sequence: TGTGCCAGCAGTTTTCGGGGCACCGGGGAGCTGTTTTTT.

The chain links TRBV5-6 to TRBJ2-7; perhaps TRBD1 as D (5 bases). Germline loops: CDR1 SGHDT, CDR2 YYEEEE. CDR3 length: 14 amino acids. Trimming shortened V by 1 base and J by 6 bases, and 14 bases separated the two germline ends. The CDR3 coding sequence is TGTGCCAGCAGCTTGTTTTCAGGGTACAGCGAGCAGTACTTC. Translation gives CASSLFSGYSEQYF.

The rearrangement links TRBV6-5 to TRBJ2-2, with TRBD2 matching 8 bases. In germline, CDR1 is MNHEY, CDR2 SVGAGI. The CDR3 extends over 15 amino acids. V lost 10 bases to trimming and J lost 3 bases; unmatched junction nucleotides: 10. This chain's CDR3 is CATESGGPYTGELFF. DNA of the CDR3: TGTGCCACAGAGAGCGGGGGACCATACACCGGGGAGCTGTTTTTT.

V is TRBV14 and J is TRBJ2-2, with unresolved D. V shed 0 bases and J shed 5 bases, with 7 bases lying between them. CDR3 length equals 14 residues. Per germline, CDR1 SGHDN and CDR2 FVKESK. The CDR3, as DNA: TGTGCCAGCAGCCAAGATCGGCGGACCGGGGAGCTGTTTTTT. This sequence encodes CASSQDRRTGELFF.

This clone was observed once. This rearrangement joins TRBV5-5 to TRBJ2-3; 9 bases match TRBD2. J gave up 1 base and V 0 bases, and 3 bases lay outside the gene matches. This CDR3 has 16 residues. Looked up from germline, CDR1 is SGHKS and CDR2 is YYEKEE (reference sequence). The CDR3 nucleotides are TGTGCCAGCAGCTTGGCGGCGGGAGGGGGCACAGATACGCAGTATTTT. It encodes CASSLAAGGGTDTQYF.

CDR3 nucleotides: TGTGCCAGTAGTAAAGGACAGGGCTACACCGGGGAGCTGTTTTTT. The encoded protein is CASSKGQGYTGELFF. The chain uses TRBV19 and TRBJ2-2; 8 bases are shared with TRBD1. Germline V lookup: CDR1 LNHDA, CDR2 SQIVND (reference sequence). V lost 4 bases to trimming and J lost 3 bases; unmatched junction nucleotides: 4. The CDR3 runs 15 residues. The variable domain in full, with the rest retrieved from reference TRBV19 and TRBJ2-2, is DGGITQSPKYLFRKEGQNVTLSCEQNLNHDAMYWYRQDPGQGLRLIYYSQIVNDFQKGDIAEGYSVSREKKESFPLTVTSAQKNPTAFYLCASSKGQGYTGELFFGEGSRLTVL.

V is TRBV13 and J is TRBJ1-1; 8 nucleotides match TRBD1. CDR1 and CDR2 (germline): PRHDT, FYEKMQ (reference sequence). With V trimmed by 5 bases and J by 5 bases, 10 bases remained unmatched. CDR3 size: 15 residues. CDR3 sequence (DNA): TGTGCCAGCAGCCCCCAAGGACAGGGAGTGACTGAAGCTTTCTTT. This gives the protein CASSPQGQGVTEAFF.

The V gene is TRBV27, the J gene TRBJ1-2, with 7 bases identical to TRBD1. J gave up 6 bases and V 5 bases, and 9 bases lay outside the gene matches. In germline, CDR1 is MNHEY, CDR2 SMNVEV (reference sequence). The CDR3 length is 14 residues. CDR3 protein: CASSNRGYDDGYTF. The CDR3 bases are TGTGCCAGCAGTAACAGGGGATACGATGATGGCTACACCTTC.

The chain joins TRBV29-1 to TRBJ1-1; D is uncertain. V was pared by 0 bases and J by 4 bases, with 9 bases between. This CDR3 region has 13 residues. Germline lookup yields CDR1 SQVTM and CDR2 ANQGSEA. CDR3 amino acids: CSVEDSVSTEAFF. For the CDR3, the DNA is TGCAGCGTTGAAGATAGCGTAAGCACTGAAGCTTTCTTT.

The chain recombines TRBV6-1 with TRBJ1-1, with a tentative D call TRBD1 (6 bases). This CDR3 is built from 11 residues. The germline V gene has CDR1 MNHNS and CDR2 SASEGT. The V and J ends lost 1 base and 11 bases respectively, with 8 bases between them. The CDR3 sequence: CASSEVRGAFF. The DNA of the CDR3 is TGTGCCAGCAGTGAAGTGAGGGGGGCTTTCTTT.

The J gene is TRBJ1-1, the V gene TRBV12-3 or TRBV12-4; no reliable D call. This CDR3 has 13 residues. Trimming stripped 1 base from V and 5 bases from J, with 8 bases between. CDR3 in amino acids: CASSLEAGTEAFF. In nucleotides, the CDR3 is TGTGCCAGCAGTTTAGAGGCGGGAACTGAAGCTTTCTTT.

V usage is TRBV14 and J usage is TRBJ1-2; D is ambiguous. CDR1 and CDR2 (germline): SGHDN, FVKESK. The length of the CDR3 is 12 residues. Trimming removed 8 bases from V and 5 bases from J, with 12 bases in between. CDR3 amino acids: CASGGFTYGYTF. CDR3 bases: TGTGCCAGCGGTGGCTTTACGTATGGCTACACCTTC.

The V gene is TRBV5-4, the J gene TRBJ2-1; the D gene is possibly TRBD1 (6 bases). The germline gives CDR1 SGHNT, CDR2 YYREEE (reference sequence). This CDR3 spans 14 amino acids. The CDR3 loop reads CAFENRVSYNEQFF. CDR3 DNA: TGTGCATTCGAGAACAGGGTGTCCTACAATGAGCAGTTCTTC.

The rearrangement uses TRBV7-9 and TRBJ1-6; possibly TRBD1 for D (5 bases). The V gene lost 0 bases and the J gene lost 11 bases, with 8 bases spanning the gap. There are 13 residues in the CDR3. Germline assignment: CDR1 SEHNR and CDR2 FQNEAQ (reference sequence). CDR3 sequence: CASSLAGGAPLHF. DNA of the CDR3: TGTGCCAGCAGCTTAGCGGGGGGAGCACCCCTCCACTTT.

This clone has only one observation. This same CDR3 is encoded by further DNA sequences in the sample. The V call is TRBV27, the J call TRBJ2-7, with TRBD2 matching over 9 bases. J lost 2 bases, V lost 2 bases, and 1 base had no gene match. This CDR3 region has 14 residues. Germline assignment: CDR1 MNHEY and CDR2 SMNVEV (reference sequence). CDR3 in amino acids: CASSLAGGPYEQYF. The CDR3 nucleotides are TGTGCCAGCAGTTTAGCGGGAGGGCCCTACGAGCAGTACTTC.

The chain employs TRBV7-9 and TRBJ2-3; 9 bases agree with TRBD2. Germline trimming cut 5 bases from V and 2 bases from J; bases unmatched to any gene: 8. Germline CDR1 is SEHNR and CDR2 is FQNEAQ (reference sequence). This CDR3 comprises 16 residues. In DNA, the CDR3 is TGTGCCAGCAGCCCACTCGCGGGAGGGCTCACAGATACGCAGTATTTT. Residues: CASSPLAGGLTDTQYF.

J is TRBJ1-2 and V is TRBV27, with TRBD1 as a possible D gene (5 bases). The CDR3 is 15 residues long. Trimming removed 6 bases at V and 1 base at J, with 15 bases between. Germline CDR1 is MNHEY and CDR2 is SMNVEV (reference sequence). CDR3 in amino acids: CASRPEGTNNYGYTF. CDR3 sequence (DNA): TGTGCCAGCAGGCCGGAGGGGACTAATAACTATGGCTACACCTTC.

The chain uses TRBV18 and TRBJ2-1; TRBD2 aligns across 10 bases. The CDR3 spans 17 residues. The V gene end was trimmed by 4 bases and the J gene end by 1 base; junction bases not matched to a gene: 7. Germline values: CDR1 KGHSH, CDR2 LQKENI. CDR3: CASSLLLAGSSYNEQFF. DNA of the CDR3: TGTGCCAGCTCACTATTACTAGCGGGGTCTTCCTACAATGAGCAGTTCTTC.

This CDR3 is CASSLSGSSGRYTGELFF. CDR3 nucleotides: TGTGCCAGCAGCTTATCCGGTAGTAGCGGGAGGTATACCGGGGAGCTGTTTTTT. The V call is TRBV11-3, the J call TRBJ2-2; TRBD2 aligns across 10 bases. CDR1 is SGHNT, CDR2 YENEEA, per germline. Losses at the gene ends were 2 bases for V and 5 bases for J; bases not matched to a gene: 11. The length of the CDR3 is 18 residues.

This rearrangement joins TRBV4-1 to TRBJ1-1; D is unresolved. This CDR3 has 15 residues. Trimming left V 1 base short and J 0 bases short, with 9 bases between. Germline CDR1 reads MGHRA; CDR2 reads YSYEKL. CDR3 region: CASSQALALNTEAFF. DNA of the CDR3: TGCGCCAGCAGCCAAGCCCTAGCCCTGAACACTGAAGCTTTCTTT.

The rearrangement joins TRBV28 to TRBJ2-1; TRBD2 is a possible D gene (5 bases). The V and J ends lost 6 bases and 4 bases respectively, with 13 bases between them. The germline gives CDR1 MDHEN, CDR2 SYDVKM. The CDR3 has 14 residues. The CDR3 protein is CASSIGGRYNEQFF. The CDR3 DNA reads TGTGCCAGCAGCATAGGAGGACGGTACAATGAGCAGTTCTTC.

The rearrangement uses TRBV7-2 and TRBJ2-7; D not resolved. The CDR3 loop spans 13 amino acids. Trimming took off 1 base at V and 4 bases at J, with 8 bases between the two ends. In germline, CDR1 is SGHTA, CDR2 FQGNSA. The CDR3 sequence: CASSLVGRYEQYF. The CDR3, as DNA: TGTGCCAGCAGCTTAGTCGGTCGGTACGAGCAGTACTTC. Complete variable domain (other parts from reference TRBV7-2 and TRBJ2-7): GAGVSQSPSNKVTEKGKDVELRCDPISGHTALYWYRQSLGQGLEFLIYFQGNSAPDKSGLPSDRFSAERTGGSVSTLTIQRTQQEDSAVYLCASSLVGRYEQYFGPGTRLTVT.

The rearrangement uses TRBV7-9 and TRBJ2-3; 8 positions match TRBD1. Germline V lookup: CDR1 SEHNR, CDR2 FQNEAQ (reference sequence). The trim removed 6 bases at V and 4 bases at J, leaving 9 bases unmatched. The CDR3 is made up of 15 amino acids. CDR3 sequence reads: CASSPGGGRSDTQYF. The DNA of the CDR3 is TGTGCCAGCAGTCCAGGGGGCGGCAGATCAGATACGCAGTATTTT.

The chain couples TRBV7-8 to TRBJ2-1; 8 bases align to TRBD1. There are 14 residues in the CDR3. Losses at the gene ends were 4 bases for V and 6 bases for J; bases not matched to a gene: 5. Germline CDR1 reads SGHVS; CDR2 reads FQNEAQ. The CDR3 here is CASSSQGVGNEQFF. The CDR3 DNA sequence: TGTGCCAGCAGCTCACAGGGGGTGGGCAATGAGCAGTTCTTC.

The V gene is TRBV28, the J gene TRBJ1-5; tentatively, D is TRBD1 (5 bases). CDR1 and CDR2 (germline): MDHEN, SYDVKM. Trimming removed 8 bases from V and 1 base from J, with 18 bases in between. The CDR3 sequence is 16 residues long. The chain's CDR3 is CASRPGDGTSNQPQHF. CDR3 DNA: TGTGCCAGCCGCCCGGGGGACGGGACGAGCAATCAGCCCCAGCATTTT.

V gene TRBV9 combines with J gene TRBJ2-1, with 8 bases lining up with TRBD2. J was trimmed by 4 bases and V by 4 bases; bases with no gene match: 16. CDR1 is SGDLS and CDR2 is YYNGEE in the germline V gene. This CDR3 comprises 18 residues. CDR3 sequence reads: CASSPVGTTGGKYNEQFF. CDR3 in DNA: TGTGCCAGCAGCCCAGTAGGGACTACGGGGGGGAAATACAATGAGCAGTTCTTC.

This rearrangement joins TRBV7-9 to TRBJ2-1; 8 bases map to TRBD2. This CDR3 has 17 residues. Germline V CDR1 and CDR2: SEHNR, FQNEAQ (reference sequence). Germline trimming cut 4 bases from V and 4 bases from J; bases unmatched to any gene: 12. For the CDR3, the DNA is TGTGCCAGCAGCTCCCCGCTAGCGGGCGGCAGGTACAATGAGCAGTTCTTC. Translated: CASSSPLAGGRYNEQFF.